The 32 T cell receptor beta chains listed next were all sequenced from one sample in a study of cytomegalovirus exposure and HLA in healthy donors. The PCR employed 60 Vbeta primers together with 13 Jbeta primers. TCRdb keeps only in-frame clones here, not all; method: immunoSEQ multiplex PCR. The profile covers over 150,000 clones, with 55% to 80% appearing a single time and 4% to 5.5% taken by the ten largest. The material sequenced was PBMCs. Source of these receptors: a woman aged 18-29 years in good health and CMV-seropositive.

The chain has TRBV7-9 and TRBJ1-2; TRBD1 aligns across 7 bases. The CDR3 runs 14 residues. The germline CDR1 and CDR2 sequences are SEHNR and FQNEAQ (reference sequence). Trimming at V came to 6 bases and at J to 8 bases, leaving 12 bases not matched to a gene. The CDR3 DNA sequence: TGTGCCAGCAGACAGGGGCCACAGGGGCAAGGCTACACCTTC. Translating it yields CASRQGPQGQGYTF.

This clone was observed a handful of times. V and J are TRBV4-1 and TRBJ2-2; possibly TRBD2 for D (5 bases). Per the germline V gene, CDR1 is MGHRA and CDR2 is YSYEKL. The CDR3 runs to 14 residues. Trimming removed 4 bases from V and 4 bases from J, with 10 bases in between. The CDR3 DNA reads TGCGCCAGCAGCCTCGTAGGAGGCACCGGGGAGCTGTTTTTT. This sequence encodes CASSLVGGTGELFF.

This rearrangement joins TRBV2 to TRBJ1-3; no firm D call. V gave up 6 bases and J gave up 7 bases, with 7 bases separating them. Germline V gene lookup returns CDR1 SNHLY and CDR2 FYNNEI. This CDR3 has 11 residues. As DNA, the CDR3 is TGTGCCAGCAGCCAGGTTAACACCATATATTTT. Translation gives CASSQVNTIYF. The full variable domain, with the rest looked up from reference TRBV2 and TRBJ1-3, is EPEVTQTPSHQVTQMGQEVILRCVPISNHLYFYWYRQILGQKVEFLVSFYNNEISEKSEIFDDQFSVERPDGSNFTLKIRSTKLEDSAMYFCASSQVNTIYFGEGSWLTVV.

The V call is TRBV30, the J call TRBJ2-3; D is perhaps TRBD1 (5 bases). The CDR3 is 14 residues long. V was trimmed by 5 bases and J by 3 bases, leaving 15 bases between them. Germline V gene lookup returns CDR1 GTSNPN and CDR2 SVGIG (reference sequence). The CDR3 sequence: CAWQGVMWTDTQYF. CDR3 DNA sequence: TGTGCCTGGCAAGGGGTTATGTGGACAGATACGCAGTATTTT. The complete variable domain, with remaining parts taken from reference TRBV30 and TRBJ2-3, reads SQTIHQWPATLVQPVGSPLSLECTVEGTSNPNLYWYRQAAGRGLQLLFYSVGIGQISSEVPQNLSASRPQDRQFILSSKKLLLSDSGFYLCAWQGVMWTDTQYFGPGTRLTVL.

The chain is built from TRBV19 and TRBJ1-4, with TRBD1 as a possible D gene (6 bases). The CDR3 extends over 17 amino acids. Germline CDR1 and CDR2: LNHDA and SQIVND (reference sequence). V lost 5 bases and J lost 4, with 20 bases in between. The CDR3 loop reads CASSASRDIDSNEKLFF. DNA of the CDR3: TGTGCCAGTAGTGCGTCCCGGGACATTGACAGTAATGAAAAACTGTTTTTT.

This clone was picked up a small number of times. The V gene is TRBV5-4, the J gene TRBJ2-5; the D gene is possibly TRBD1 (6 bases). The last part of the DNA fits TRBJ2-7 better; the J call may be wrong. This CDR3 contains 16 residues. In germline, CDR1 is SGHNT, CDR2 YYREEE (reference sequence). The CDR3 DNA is TGTGCCAGCAACGAAACCAAACTCCGGGACATCCACGAGCAGTACTTC. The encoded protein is CASNETKLRDIHEQYF.

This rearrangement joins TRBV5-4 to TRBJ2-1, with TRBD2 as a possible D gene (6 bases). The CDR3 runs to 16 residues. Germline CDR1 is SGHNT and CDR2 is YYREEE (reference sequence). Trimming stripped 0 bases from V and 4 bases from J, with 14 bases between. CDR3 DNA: TGTGCCAGCAGCTTGGGCGGGGCCAACCTTTACAATGAGCAGTTCTTC. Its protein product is CASSLGGANLYNEQFF. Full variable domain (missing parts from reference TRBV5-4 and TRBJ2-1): ETGVTQSPTHLIKTRGQQVTLRCSSQSGHNTVSWYQQALGQGPQFIFQYYREEENGRGNFPPRFSGLQFPNYSSELNVNALELDDSALYLCASSLGGANLYNEQFFGPGTRLTVL.

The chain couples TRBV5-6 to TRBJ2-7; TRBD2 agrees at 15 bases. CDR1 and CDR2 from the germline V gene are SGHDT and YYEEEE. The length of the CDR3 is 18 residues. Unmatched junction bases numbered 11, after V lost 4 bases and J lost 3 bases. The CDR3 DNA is TGTGCCAGCAGCGCGGAGGGACTAGCGGGGGGACCGCTCTACGAGCAGTACTTC. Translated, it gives CASSAEGLAGGPLYEQYF.

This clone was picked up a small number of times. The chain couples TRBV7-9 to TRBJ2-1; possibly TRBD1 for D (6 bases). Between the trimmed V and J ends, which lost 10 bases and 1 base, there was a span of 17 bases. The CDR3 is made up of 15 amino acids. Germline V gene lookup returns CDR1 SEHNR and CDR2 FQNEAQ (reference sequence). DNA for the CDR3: TGTGCCACCTTTCACCGGGACAATTCCTACAATGAGCAGTTCTTC. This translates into CATFHRDNSYNEQFF.

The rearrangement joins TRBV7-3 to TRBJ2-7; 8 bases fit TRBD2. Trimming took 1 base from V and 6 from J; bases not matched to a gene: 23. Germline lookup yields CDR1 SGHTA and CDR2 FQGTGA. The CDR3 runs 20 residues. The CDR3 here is CASSLSKPGLDPLPRCEQYF. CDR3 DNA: TGTGCCAGCAGCTTAAGTAAACCGGGACTAGACCCCCTCCCCCGCTGCGAGCAGTACTTC. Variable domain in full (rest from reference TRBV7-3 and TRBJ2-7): GAGVSQTPSNKVTEKGKYVELRCDPISGHTALYWYRQSLGQGPEFLIYFQGTGAADDSGLPNDRFFAVRPEGSVSTLKIQRTERGDSAVYLCASSLSKPGLDPLPRCEQYFGPGTRLTVT.

CDR3 loop: CASSSRVGMNTEAFF. As DNA, the CDR3 is TGTGCCAGCAGTTCCAGGGTCGGAATGAACACTGAAGCTTTCTTT. The genes are TRBV27 and TRBJ1-1; tentative D call: TRBD1 (5 bases). The germline V gene encodes CDR1 MNHEY and CDR2 SMNVEV (reference sequence). The CDR3 runs to 15 residues. The ends were cut back, 4 bases at V and 0 bases at J, with 12 bases in the middle.

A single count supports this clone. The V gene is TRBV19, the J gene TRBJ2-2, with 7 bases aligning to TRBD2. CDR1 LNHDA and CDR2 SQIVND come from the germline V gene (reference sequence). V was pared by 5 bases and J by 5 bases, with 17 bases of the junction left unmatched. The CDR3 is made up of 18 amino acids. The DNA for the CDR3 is TGTGCCAGTAGTCCTACGGGACGCGGAGCAGCGGGAACCGGGGAGCTGTTTTTT. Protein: CASSPTGRGAAGTGELFF.

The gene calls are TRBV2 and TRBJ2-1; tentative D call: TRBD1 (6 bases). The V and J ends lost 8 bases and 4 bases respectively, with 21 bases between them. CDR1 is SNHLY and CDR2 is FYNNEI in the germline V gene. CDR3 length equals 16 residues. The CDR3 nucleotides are TGTGCCAGCTTAGCAGGGGAATGGAGTGGGTACAATGAGCAGTTCTTC. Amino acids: CASLAGEWSGYNEQFF. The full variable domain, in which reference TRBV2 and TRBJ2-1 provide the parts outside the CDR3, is EPEVTQTPSHQVTQMGQEVILRCVPISNHLYFYWYRQILGQKVEFLVSFYNNEISEKSEIFDDQFSVERPDGSNFTLKIRSTKLEDSAMYFCASLAGEWSGYNEQFFGPGTRLTVL.

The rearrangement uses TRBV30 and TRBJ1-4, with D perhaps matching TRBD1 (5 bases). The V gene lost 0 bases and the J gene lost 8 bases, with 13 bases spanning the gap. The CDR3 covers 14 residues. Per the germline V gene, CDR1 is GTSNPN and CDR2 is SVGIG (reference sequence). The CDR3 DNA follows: TGTGCCTGGAGTGTACGCGGGGGGTTGGAAAAACTGTTTTTT. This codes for CAWSVRGGLEKLFF.

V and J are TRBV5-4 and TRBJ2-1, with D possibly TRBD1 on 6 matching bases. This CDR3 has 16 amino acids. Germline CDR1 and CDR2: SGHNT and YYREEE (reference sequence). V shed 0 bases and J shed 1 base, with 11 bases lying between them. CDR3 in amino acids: CASSLGGQGSYNEQFF. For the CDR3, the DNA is TGTGCCAGCAGCTTGGGGGGGCAGGGGTCCTACAATGAGCAGTTCTTC.

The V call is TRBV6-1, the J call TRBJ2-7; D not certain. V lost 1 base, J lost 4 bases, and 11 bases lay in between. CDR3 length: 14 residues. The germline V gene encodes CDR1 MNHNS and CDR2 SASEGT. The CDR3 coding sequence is TGTGCCAGCAGTGAAGTCGCGCTGCCTTACGAGCAGTACTTC. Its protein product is CASSEVALPYEQYF.

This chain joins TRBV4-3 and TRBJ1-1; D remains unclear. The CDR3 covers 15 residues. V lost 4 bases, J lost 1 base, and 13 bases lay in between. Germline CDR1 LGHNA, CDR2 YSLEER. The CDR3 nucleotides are TGCGCCAGCAGCCTGGAGATGCGGGGGAACACTGAAGCTTTCTTT. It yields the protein CASSLEMRGNTEAFF.

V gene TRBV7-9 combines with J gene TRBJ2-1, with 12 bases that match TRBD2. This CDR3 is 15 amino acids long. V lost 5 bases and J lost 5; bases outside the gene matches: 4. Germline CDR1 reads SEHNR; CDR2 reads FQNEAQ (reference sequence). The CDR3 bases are TGTGCCAGCAGCCCCTGGACTAGCGGGGACAATGAGCAGTTCTTC. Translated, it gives CASSPWTSGDNEQFF.

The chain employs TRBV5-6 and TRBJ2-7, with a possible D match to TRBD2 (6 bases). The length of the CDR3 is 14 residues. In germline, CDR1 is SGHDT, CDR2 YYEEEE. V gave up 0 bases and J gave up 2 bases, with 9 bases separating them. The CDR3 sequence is CASSLGGTPYEQYF. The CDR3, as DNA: TGTGCCAGCAGCTTGGGAGGGACTCCCTACGAGCAGTACTTC.

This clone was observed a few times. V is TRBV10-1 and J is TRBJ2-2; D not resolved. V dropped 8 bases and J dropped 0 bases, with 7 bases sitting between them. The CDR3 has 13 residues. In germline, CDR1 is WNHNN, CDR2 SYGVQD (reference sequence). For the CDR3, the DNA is TGCGCCAGCGGAGACTCGAACACCGGGGAGCTGTTTTTT. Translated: CASGDSNTGELFF.

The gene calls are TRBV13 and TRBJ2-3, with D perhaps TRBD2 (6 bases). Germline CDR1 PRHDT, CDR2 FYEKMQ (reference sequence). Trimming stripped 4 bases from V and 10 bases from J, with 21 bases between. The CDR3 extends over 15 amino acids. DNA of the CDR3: TGTGCCAGCAGCTCAAACTTTAGAGGGACTCCATCGCAGTATTTT. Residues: CASSSNFRGTPSQYF. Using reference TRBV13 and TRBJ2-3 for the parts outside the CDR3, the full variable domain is AAGVIQSPRHLIKEKRETATLKCYPIPRHDTVYWYQQGPGQDPQFLISFYEKMQSDKGSIPDRFSAQQFSDYHSELNMSSLELGDSALYFCASSSNFRGTPSQYFGPGTRLTVL.

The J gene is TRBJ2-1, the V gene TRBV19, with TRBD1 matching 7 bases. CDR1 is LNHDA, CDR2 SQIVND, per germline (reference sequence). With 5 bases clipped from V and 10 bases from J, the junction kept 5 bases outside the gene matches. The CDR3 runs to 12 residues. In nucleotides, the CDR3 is TGTGCCAGTAGTGTGACAGGGCGGGAGCAGTTCTTC. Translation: CASSVTGREQFF.

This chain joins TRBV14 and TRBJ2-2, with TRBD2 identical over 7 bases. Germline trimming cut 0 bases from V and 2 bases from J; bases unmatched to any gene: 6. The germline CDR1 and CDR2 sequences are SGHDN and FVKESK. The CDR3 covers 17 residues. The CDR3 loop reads CASSQDYGGTNTGELFF. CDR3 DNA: TGTGCCAGCAGCCAAGATTACGGGGGGACCAACACCGGGGAGCTGTTTTTT.

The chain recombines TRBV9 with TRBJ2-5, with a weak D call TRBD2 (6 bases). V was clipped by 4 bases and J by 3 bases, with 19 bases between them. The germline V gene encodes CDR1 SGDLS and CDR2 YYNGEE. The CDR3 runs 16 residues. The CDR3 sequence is CASSPQGRGREETQYF. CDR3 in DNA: TGTGCCAGCAGCCCCCAAGGGCGGGGAAGAGAAGAGACCCAGTACTTC.

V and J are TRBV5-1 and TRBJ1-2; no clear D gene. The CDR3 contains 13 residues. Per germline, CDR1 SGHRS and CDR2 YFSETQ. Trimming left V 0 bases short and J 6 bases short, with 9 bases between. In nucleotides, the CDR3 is TGCGCCAGCAGCTTGGCCGGAGGGCATGGCTACACCTTC. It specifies CASSLAGGHGYTF.

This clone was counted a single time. As DNA, the CDR3 is TGTGCCAGCAGCTTAACCTCCAGGGCTTTCTTT. This translates into CASSLTSRAFF. The chain joins TRBV7-2 to TRBJ1-1; D remains unclear. The CDR3 has 11 amino acids. Trimming removed 2 bases from V and 11 bases from J, with 9 bases in between. Germline V gene sequence: CDR1 SGHTA, CDR2 FQGNSA.

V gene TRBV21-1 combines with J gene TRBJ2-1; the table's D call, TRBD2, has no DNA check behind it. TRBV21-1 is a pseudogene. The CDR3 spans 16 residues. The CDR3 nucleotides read TGTGCCAGCAGCGCGAAGGACTTAAGCTCCTACAATGAGCAGTTCTTC. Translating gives CASSAKDLSSYNEQFF.

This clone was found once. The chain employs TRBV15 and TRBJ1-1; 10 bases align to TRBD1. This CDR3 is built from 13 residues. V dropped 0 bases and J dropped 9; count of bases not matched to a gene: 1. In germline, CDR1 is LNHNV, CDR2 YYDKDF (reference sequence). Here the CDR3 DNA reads TGTGCCACCAGCAGAGAGGGACAGGGGAAAGCTTTCTTT. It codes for CATSREGQGKAFF.

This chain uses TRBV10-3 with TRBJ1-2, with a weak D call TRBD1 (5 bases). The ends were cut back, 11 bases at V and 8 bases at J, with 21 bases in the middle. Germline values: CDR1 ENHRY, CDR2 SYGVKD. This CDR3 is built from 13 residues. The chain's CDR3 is CAVTSGTGGGYTF. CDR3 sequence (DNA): TGTGCCGTAACTTCCGGGACCGGGGGAGGCTACACCTTC.

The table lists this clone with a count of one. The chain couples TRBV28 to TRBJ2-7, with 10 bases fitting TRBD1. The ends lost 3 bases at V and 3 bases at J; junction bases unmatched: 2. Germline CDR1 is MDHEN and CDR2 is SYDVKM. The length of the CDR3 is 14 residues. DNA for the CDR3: TGTGCCAGCAGTTTTGGGACAGGGGACTACGAGCAGTACTTC. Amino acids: CASSFGTGDYEQYF.

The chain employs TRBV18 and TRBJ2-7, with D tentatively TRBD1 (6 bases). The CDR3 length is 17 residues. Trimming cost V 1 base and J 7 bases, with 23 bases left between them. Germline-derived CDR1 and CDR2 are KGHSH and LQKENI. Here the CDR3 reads CASSPRAGQPTPREQYF. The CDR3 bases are TGTGCCAGCTCACCACGAGCTGGACAGCCAACGCCGCGGGAGCAGTACTTC.

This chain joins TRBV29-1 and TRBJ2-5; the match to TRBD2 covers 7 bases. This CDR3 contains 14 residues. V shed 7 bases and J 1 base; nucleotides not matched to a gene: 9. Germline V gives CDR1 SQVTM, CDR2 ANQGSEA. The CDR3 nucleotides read TGCAGCGCTGGCGGGAGCCCCGGCCAAGAGACCCAGTACTTC. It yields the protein CSAGGSPGQETQYF.